Each of the 15 T cell receptor beta chains below was sequenced from the same sample in a study of T cells in women clearing cervical HPV infection. Measured with immunoSEQ multiplex PCR; TCRdb has only the in-frame clones, and not every one. Across just under 35,000 clones, the top ten clones capture over 1.5% of the sample. Sequencing was performed on blood buffy coat. All receptors derive from a woman aged 18 to 75 with a cervical HPV16 infection that either progressed to CIN3+ or cleared (not recorded which).

Regarding this clone: The read is 3 residues too short to cover the CDR3 end, so that end is filled in from the germline J gene. This chain links TRBV19 with TRBJ2-3; 10 bases are a match to TRBD1. Germline V lookup: CDR1 LNHDA, CDR2 SQIVND (reference sequence). The CDR3 extends over 15 amino acids. The sequenced CDR3 bases are TGTGCCAGTAGTGCGGACAGGGGGTTATATCAGCCG. Translation gives CASSADRGLYQP. The CDR3 as a whole reads CASSADRGLYQPQYF.

With regard to this clone: The read ends 3 residues before the CDR3 terminus; that terminus is restored from the germline J gene. The gene calls are TRBV5-1 and TRBJ1-5, with TRBD1 matching 7 bases. The CDR3 is made up of 14 amino acids. V shed 4 bases, J shed 0 bases, and the junction held 1 base outside the gene matches. Germline V lookup: CDR1 SGHRS, CDR2 YFSETQ. The sequenced CDR3 bases are TGCGCCAGCAGCACAGGGGTTAGCAATCAGCCC. This gives the protein CASSTGVSNQP. The CDR3 in its entirety is CASSTGVSNQPQHF. The entire variable domain, with the rest obtained from reference TRBV5-1 and TRBJ1-5, is as follows: KAGVTQTPRYLIKTRGQQVTLSCSPISGHRSVSWYQQTPGQGLQFLFEYFSETQRNKGNFPGRFSGRQFSNSRSEMNVSTLELGDSALYLCASSTGVSNQPQHFGDGTRLSIL.

Comment on this clone: The read finishes 3 residues shy of the CDR3 end, and the germline J gene is used to complete it. The rearrangement uses TRBV7-3 and TRBJ2-5, with TRBD2 identical over 14 bases. Germline V gene sequence: CDR1 SGHTA, CDR2 FQGTGA. The junction had 2 bases not matched to a gene; V was cut back by 5 bases and J by 3 bases. The CDR3 length is 15 residues. The CDR3 spells CASSQTSGREETQYF. Partial CDR3 DNA: TGTGCCAGCAGCCAGACTAGCGGGAGGGAAGAGACC.

On this clone: Read sequence stops 3 residues before the CDR3 end, and the germline J gene provides the missing end. The chain has TRBV19 and TRBJ1-5; 10 bases line up with TRBD1. CDR1 and CDR2 (germline): LNHDA, SQIVND (reference sequence). The CDR3 sequence is 15 residues long. With V trimmed by 8 bases and J by 2 bases, 6 bases remained unmatched. CDR3 DNA (partial): TGTGCCAGTGGGGGGACAGGGGCTGGCAATCAGCCC. Translation gives CASGGTGAGNQP. The entire CDR3 is CASGGTGAGNQPQHF.

Turning to this clone: The sequence runs out 3 residues before the end of the CDR3; the remainder is reconstructed from the germline J gene. This chain uses TRBV5-1 with TRBJ2-2; no clear D. The CDR3 loop spans 16 amino acids. Deletions cut 4 bases from V and 5 bases from J, with 18 bases between. CDR1 is SGHRS and CDR2 is YFSETQ in the germline V gene. The CDR3 here is CASSPQALDQTGELFF. Incomplete CDR3 DNA: TGCGCCAGCAGCCCGCAGGCTTTAGACCAGACCGGGGAG.

In the case of this clone: From the germline J gene comes the end of the CDR3, since the read stops 3 residues before it. The rearrangement joins TRBV28 to TRBJ1-2; 9 bases agree with TRBD1. This CDR3 spans 15 amino acids. Germline V gives CDR1 MDHEN, CDR2 SYDVKM. CDR3 DNA, as far as it was read: TGTGCCAGCAGACCTCCGGGACAGGGTATATGGGGC. This translates into CASRPPGQGIWG. The entire CDR3 sequence reads CASRPPGQGIWGYTF.

Of note for this clone: The missing CDR3 end, 3 residues past where the read stops, is filled in from the germline J gene. The J gene is TRBJ1-5, the V gene TRBV20-1, with 8 bases that match TRBD1. The V gene's germline CDR1 is DFQATT and CDR2 SNEGSKA (reference sequence). J gave up 0 bases and V 5 bases, and 6 bases lay outside the gene matches. The CDR3 consists of 15 residues. CDR3 DNA, as far as it was read: TGCAGTGCTGTGGGACAGGCGACTAGCAATCAGCCC. Translating it yields CSAVGQATSNQP. The CDR3 in its entirety is CSAVGQATSNQPQHF.

Comment on this clone: The read ends 3 residues early relative to the CDR3; the germline J gene fills the gap. This chain joins TRBV20-1 and TRBJ1-4; tentative D call: TRBD1 (5 bases). CDR3 length: 14 amino acids. The germline V gene encodes CDR1 DFQATT and CDR2 SNEGSKA (reference sequence). CDR3 DNA, as far as it was read: TGCAGTGCGAAGGAGGGCAGGGCAGAATCACCA. Translated: CSAKEGRAESP. The whole CDR3 region reads CSAKEGRAESPLFF.

On this clone itself: The read terminates 3 residues before the CDR3 end, so the remaining end is supplied by the germline J gene. The V call is TRBV5-6, the J call TRBJ2-2; 9 positions agree with TRBD1. The CDR3 runs to 15 residues. Germline V gene lookup returns CDR1 SGHDT and CDR2 YYEEEE. CDR3 in amino acids: CASSLGDRVGEKLFF. The sequenced part of the CDR3 DNA is TGTGCCAGCAGCTTGGGGGACAGGGTCGGTGAAAAG.

Of note for this clone: The CDR3 goes on 3 residues after the read ends, and that part is filled in from the germline J gene. The chain carries TRBV5-1 and TRBJ1-2; perhaps TRBD1 as D (5 bases). Trimming took 0 bases from V and 4 from J, leaving 16 bases between them. The CDR3 is 16 residues long. CDR1 and CDR2 from the germline V gene are SGHRS and YFSETQ. The CDR3 sequence is CASSLATGGALYGYTF. The sequenced CDR3 bases are TGCGCCAGCAGCTTGGCCACGGGGGGAGCCCTCTATGGC.

CDR3 in amino acids: CASSFLDARQPDQPQHF. The CDR3 bases that were read are TGTGCCAGCAGCTTCCTAGATGCCCGGCAGCCCGATCAGCCC. The rearrangement uses TRBV7-8 and TRBJ1-5; no clear D gene. The read terminates 3 residues before the CDR3 end, so the remaining end is supplied by the germline J gene. This CDR3 is built from 17 residues. CDR1 is SGHVS, CDR2 FQNEAQ, per germline. The V end lost 3 bases, the J end lost 5 bases, and 20 bases lay between the germline ends.

As concerns this clone: The read terminates 3 residues ahead of where the CDR3 ends, so the germline J gene completes it. This chain joins TRBV5-5 and TRBJ1-1; D perhaps matches TRBD1 (5 bases). There are 14 residues in the CDR3. Trimming took off 4 bases at V and 4 bases at J, with 14 bases between the two ends. The germline V gene has CDR1 SGHKS and CDR2 YYEKEE (reference sequence). CDR3 bases read: TGTGCCAGCAGCACCGGGGACTGGGGCACTGAA. Translation: CASSTGDWGTE. The CDR3 reads in full as CASSTGDWGTEAFF.

About this clone: The sequence runs out 3 residues before the end of the CDR3; the remainder is reconstructed from the germline J gene. This chain connects TRBV18 to TRBJ2-7; no clear D gene. V shed 2 bases and J shed 6 bases, with 11 bases lying between them. The CDR3 spans 13 residues. Germline assignment: CDR1 KGHSH and CDR2 LQKENI. The covered CDR3 bases are TGTGCCAGCTCACCAGGAGACCTAGGCGAG. Translated: CASSPGDLGE. The full CDR3 is CASSPGDLGEQYF.

Notes on this clone: The DNA ends 3 residues before the CDR3 does, and the rest of the CDR3 is filled in from the germline J gene. J is TRBJ1-1 and V is TRBV5-1; the D is unclear. The CDR3 is made up of 14 amino acids. V lost 4 bases to trimming and J lost 6 bases, with 16 bases between them. CDR1 is SGHRS, CDR2 YFSETQ, per germline. CDR3 bases read: TGCGCCAGCAGCGCGGGAAGTGGGATCGCTGAA. Amino acids: CASSAGSGIAE. The entire CDR3 sequence reads CASSAGSGIAEAFF.

As for this clone: The read halts 3 residues ahead of the CDR3 end, with the missing end drawn from the germline J gene. The chain recombines TRBV20-1 with TRBJ1-1; D remains unclear. This CDR3 contains 13 residues. Germline loops: CDR1 DFQATT, CDR2 SNEGSKA (reference sequence). The V end lost 1 base, the J end lost 3 bases, and 9 bases lay between the germline ends. The sequenced part of the CDR3 DNA is TGCAGTGCTAGAGGCACCGAGGACACTGAA. Its protein is CSARGTEDTE. The CDR3 as a whole reads CSARGTEDTEAFF.